These 21 T cell receptor beta chains were all obtained from the same sample, sequenced in a study of blood T cell repertoires in COVID-19. Clones were read by immunoSEQ multiplex PCR, and TCRdb kept only the in-frame ones, dropping some. Altogether fewer than 250,000 clones are present, 86% being singletons, with the ten largest covering around 25%. Source material: PBMCs or T cells enriched from blood (not recorded which). Every receptor here comes from a woman aged 40 to 55 in a cohort exposed to, infected with or recovered from COVID-19 (not recorded which).

The chain is built from TRBV5-8 and TRBJ1-2; D gene unclear. Germline CDR1 SGHTS, CDR2 YDEGEE. The CDR3 runs to 14 residues. The germline V and J ends were trimmed by 5 bases and 5 bases, with 16 bases remaining between them. CDR3 nucleotide sequence: TGTGCCAGCAGGTCCGGGGTTCGCCCTTATGGCTACACCTTC. It encodes CASRSGVRPYGYTF.

The chain couples TRBV11-3 to TRBJ2-1, with D uncertain. Trimming removed 2 bases at V and 8 bases at J, with 13 bases between. Germline lookup yields CDR1 SGHNT and CDR2 YENEEA. There are 14 residues in the CDR3. CDR3 amino acids: CASSLFPVADEQFF. Here the CDR3 DNA reads TGTGCCAGCAGCTTATTTCCAGTGGCAGATGAGCAGTTCTTC. Full variable domain (remainder filled in from reference TRBV11-3 and TRBJ2-1): EAGVVQSPRYKIIEKKQPVAFWCNPISGHNTLYWYLQNLGQGPELLIRYENEEAVDDSQLPKDRFSAERLKGVDSTLKIQPAELGDSAVYLCASSLFPVADEQFFGPGTRLTVL.

The chain is built from TRBV7-6 and TRBJ2-1; unclear D gene. CDR3 length equals 14 residues. Trimming pared 0 bases from V and 0 bases from J, leaving 3 bases between. The V gene's germline CDR1 is SGHVS and CDR2 FNYEAQ. The CDR3 spells CASSLASSYNEQFF. The DNA of the CDR3 is TGTGCCAGCAGCTTAGCGAGCTCCTACAATGAGCAGTTCTTC.

The rearrangement links TRBV7-2 to TRBJ1-2; weak D call: TRBD1 (6 bases). Trimming pared 4 bases from V and 5 bases from J, leaving 14 bases between. The CDR3 consists of 14 residues. CDR1 SGHTA and CDR2 FQGNSA come from the germline V gene. The CDR3 loop reads CASSSRTAVYGYTF. The CDR3 DNA follows: TGTGCCAGCAGCTCTCGGACAGCCGTTTATGGCTACACCTTC.

The CDR3 DNA sequence: TGCGCCAGCAGCCAAGATAACAGGATCCTTGATGGCTACACCTTC. Amino acid sequence: CASSQDNRILDGYTF. The genes are TRBV4-1 and TRBJ1-2; perhaps TRBD1 as D (5 bases). CDR1 and CDR2 (germline): MGHRA, YSYEKL. The germline V and J ends were trimmed by 0 bases and 6 bases, with 14 bases remaining between them. This CDR3 comprises 15 residues.

The V and J genes are TRBV5-4 and TRBJ1-1; tentatively, D is TRBD1 (6 bases). The CDR3 totals 15 residues. Trimming cost V 4 bases and J 4 bases, with 17 bases left between them. Per germline, CDR1 SGHNT and CDR2 YYREEE (reference sequence). The CDR3 sequence: CASSPSQGTTTEAFF. The DNA of the CDR3 is TGTGCCAGCAGCCCGAGTCAGGGGACGACCACTGAAGCTTTCTTT.

The rearrangement joins TRBV10-1 to TRBJ2-1, with a possible D match to TRBD1 (6 bases). V was pared by 4 bases and J by 9 bases, with 16 bases between. Germline CDR1 WNHNN, CDR2 SYGVQD (reference sequence). CDR3 length equals 14 residues. CDR3 bases: TGCGCCAGCAGTGCTGTTACAGGGCTGGGTGAGCAGTTCTTC. The encoded protein is CASSAVTGLGEQFF.

The J gene is TRBJ1-1, the V gene TRBV10-3; 8 nucleotides agree with TRBD1. V dropped 8 bases and J dropped 3; count of bases not matched to a gene: 8. In germline, CDR1 is ENHRY, CDR2 SYGVKD. CDR3 length equals 14 residues. The CDR3 region is CAIGFQGADTEAFF. The CDR3 DNA reads as TGTGCCATCGGATTCCAGGGGGCAGACACTGAAGCTTTCTTT.

This sequence joins TRBV5-1 and TRBJ1-4; no definite D call. CDR1 and CDR2 from the germline V gene are SGHRS and YFSETQ. CDR3 length equals 14 residues. Trimming cost V 0 bases and J 7 bases, with 10 bases left between them. Here the CDR3 reads CASSLEAGSEKLFF. Here the CDR3 DNA reads TGCGCCAGCAGCTTGGAGGCGGGGAGTGAAAAACTGTTTTTT.

V and J are TRBV21-1 and TRBJ2-7; TRBD1 is the table's D call, not checked against the DNA. TRBV21-1 is assigned pseudogene status. This CDR3 region has 17 residues. The CDR3 DNA reads TGTGCCAGCAGCAACTACCTTGGGGACAGGACATCCTACGAGCAGTACTTC. Protein sequence: CASSNYLGDRTSYEQYF.

The J gene is TRBJ1-3, the V gene TRBV9; D call uncertain. Germline assignment: CDR1 SGDLS and CDR2 YYNGEE. This CDR3 spans 14 amino acids. V was cut by 1 base and J by 1 base, with 6 bases left in between. This CDR3 reads CASSVTGSGNTIYF. CDR3 DNA: TGTGCCAGCAGCGTAACGGGGTCTGGAAACACCATATATTTT. Looking up the rest from reference TRBV9 and TRBJ1-3 gives the full variable domain: DSGVTQTPKHLITATGQRVTLRCSPRSGDLSVYWYQQSLDQGLQFLIQYYNGEERAKGNILERFSAQQFPDLHSELNLSSLELGDSALYFCASSVTGSGNTIYFGEGSWLTVV.

The gene calls are TRBV6-2 or TRBV6-3 and TRBJ1-5; 8 bases are shared with TRBD1. V gave up 4 bases and J gave up 4 bases; unmatched junction bases: 21. This CDR3 comprises 20 residues. Germline V gene data show CDR1 as MNHEY and CDR2 as SVGEGT. CDR3 in DNA: TGTGCCAGCAGTTGGAGGCCAGGGGGCGAAGTGCGCCGTAAAAATCAGCCCCAGCATTTT. It specifies CASSWRPGGEVRRKNQPQHF.

The chain is built from TRBV5-6 and TRBJ1-6; a weak D match, TRBD1 (5 bases). CDR3 size: 14 residues. The germline V gene has CDR1 SGHDT and CDR2 YYEEEE. V lost 3 bases and J lost 5, with 9 bases in between. Written as DNA, the CDR3 is TGTGCCAGCAGCTGGGGGACTCATAATTCACCCCTCCACTTT. It is translated as CASSWGTHNSPLHF.

The gene calls are TRBV28 and TRBJ2-7, with TRBD1 identical over 10 bases. The CDR3 runs 15 residues. Germline lookup yields CDR1 MDHEN and CDR2 SYDVKM. V was clipped by 5 bases and J by 1 base; unmatched bases: 5. The CDR3 DNA is TGTGCCAGCAGTCCTGGGACAGGGGATTCCTACGAGCAGTACTTC. Translation gives CASSPGTGDSYEQYF.

This CDR3 is CASSLLRVGSSYNSPLHF. The CDR3 region has the DNA TGTGCCAGTAGCCTTCTTAGGGTCGGGAGCTCCTATAATTCACCCCTCCACTTT. The genes are TRBV19 and TRBJ1-6; D not certain. This CDR3 has 18 residues. V lost 6 bases to trimming and J lost 0 bases, with 18 bases between them. Per the germline V gene, CDR1 is LNHDA and CDR2 is SQIVND (reference sequence).

The chain uses TRBV7-8 and TRBJ2-7; D might be TRBD2 (6 bases). Trimming pared 5 bases from V and 3 bases from J, leaving 17 bases between. There are 15 residues in the CDR3. The germline gives CDR1 SGHVS, CDR2 FQNEAQ. In DNA form, the CDR3 reads TGTGCCAGCAGCCCGGAGGCTAGCGTTATCTACGAGCAGTACTTC. Residues: CASSPEASVIYEQYF.

The chain combines TRBV4-1 with TRBJ1-2; TRBD1 might be the D (6 bases). Trimming removed 5 bases from V and 1 base from J, with 14 bases in between. The CDR3 length is 15 residues. Germline CDR1 reads MGHRA; CDR2 reads YSYEKL. CDR3 region: CASSDTRTVNYGYTF. The CDR3 coding sequence is TGCGCCAGCAGCGACACAAGGACAGTTAACTATGGCTACACCTTC.

This clone was seen only once. The V and J genes are TRBV27 and TRBJ2-5, with TRBD2 matching 7 bases. The germline CDR1 and CDR2 sequences are MNHEY and SMNVEV (reference sequence). V shed 0 bases, J shed 5 bases, and the junction held 3 bases outside the gene matches. This CDR3 is 14 amino acids long. The CDR3 region has the DNA TGTGCCAGCAGTTTATCGAGGCGGGGGGAGACCCAGTACTTC. It encodes CASSLSRRGETQYF.

The chain couples TRBV28 to TRBJ1-1; tentative D call: TRBD1 (5 bases). The V end was cut by 3 bases, the J end by 9 bases, with 14 bases between. Germline lookup yields CDR1 MDHEN and CDR2 SYDVKM. There are 13 residues in the CDR3. CDR3 in amino acids: CASSLSFDSQAFF. CDR3 coding DNA: TGTGCCAGCAGTTTGAGTTTCGACAGCCAAGCTTTCTTT. The full variable domain, its missing parts supplied by reference TRBV28 and TRBJ1-1, is DVKVTQSSRYLVKRTGEKVFLECVQDMDHENMFWYRQDPGLGLRLIYFSYDVKMKEKGDIPEGYSVSREKKERFSLILESASTNQTSMYLCASSLSFDSQAFFGQGTRLTVV.

J is TRBJ2-3 and V is TRBV6-5; possibly TRBD2 for D (6 bases). CDR1 MNHEY and CDR2 SVGAGI come from the germline V gene. Trimming stripped 9 bases from V and 9 bases from J, with 25 bases between. The length of the CDR3 is 15 residues. The CDR3 protein is CASLPGGPLLGTQYF. CDR3 DNA sequence: TGTGCCAGTCTCCCCGGAGGGCCCCTCCTAGGGACGCAGTATTTT.

The V and J genes are TRBV28 and TRBJ1-2; 7 nucleotides align to TRBD1. Per the germline V gene, CDR1 is MDHEN and CDR2 is SYDVKM. Trimming at V came to 3 bases and at J to 3 bases, leaving 4 bases not matched to a gene. CDR3 length: 14 amino acids. In nucleotides, the CDR3 is TGTGCCAGCAGTTTCCCCACAGGGGACTATGGCTACACCTTC. It codes for CASSFPTGDYGYTF.